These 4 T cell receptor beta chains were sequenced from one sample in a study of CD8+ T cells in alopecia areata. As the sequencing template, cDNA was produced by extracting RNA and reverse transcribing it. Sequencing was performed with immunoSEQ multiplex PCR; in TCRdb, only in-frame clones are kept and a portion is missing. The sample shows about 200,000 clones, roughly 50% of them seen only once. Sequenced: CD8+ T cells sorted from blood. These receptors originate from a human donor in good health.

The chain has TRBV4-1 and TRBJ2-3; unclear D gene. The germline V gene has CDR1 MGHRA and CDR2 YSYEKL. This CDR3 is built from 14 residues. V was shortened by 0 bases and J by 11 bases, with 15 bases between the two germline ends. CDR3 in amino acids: CASSQDEAVVGQYF. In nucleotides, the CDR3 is TGCGCCAGCAGCCAAGACGAGGCGGTGGTTGGGCAGTATTTT.

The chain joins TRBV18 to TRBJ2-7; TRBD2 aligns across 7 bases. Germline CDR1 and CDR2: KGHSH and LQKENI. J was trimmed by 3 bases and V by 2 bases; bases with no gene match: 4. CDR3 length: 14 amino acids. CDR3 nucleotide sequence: TGTGCCAGCTCACCATCGGGGGGTAGCTACGAGCAGTACTTC. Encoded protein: CASSPSGGSYEQYF. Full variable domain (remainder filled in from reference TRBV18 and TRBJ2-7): NAGVMQNPRHLVRRRGQEARLRCSPMKGHSHVYWYRQLPEEGLKFMVYLQKENIIDESGMPKERFSAEFPKEGPSILRIQQVVRGDSAAYFCASSPSGGSYEQYFGPGTRLTVT.

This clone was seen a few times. The CDR3 DNA is TGCAGCGTTGAAGGGGGACAGTACTATGGCTACACCTTC. Protein product: CSVEGGQYYGYTF. This chain joins TRBV29-1 and TRBJ1-2; TRBD1 agrees at 7 bases. CDR1 and CDR2 (germline): SQVTM, ANQGSEA. This CDR3 region has 13 residues. Trimming at V came to 1 base and at J to 3 bases, leaving 2 bases not matched to a gene. The complete variable domain, with remaining parts taken from reference TRBV29-1 and TRBJ1-2, reads SAVISQKPSRDICQRGTSLTIQCQVDSQVTMMFWYRQQPGQSLTLIATANQGSEATYESGFVIDKFPISRPNLTFSTLTVSNMSPEDSSIYLCSVEGGQYYGYTFGSGTRLTVV.

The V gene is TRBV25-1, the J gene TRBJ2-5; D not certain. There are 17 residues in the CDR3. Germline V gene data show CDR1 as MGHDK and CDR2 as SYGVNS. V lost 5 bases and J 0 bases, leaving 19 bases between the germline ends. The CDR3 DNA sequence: TGTGCCAGCAGTAGTCCCGACGTAAGGATAGACCAAGAGACCCAGTACTTC. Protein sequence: CASSSPDVRIDQETQYF.